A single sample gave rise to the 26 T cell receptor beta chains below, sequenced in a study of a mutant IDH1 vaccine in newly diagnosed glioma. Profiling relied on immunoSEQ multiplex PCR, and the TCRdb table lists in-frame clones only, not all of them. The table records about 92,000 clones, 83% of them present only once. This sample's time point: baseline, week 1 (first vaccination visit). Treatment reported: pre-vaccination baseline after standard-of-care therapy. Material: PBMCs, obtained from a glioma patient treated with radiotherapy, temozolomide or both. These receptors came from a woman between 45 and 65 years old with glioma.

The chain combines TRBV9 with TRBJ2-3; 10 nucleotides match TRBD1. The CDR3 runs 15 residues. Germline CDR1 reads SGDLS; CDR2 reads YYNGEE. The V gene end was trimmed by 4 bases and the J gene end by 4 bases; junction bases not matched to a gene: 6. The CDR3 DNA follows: TGTGCCAGCAGCCGCCGGGACAGGGGATCAGATACGCAGTATTTT. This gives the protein CASSRRDRGSDTQYF.

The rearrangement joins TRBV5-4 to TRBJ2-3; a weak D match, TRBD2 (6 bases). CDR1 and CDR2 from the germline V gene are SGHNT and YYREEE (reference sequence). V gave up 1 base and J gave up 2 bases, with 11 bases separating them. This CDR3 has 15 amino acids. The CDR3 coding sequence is TGTGCCAGCAGCTTGAGGGGCGGGGTCACAGATACGCAGTATTTT. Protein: CASSLRGGVTDTQYF.

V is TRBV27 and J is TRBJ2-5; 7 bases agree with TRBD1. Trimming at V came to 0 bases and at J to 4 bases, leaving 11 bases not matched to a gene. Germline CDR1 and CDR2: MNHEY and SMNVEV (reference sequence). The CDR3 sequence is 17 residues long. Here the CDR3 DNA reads TGTGCCAGCAGTTTATCGCCCCAATTAGCAGGGGGAGAGACCCAGTACTTC. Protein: CASSLSPQLAGGETQYF.

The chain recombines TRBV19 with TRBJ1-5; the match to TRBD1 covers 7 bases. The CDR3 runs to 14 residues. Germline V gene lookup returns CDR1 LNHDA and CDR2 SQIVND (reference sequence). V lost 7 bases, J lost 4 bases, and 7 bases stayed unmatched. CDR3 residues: CASNLDRENQPQHF. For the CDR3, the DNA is TGTGCCAGTAACCTTGACAGGGAAAATCAGCCCCAGCATTTT. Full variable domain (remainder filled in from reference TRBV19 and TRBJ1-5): DGGITQSPKYLFRKEGQNVTLSCEQNLNHDAMYWYRQDPGQGLRLIYYSQIVNDFQKGDIAEGYSVSREKKESFPLTVTSAQKNPTAFYLCASNLDRENQPQHFGDGTRLSIL.

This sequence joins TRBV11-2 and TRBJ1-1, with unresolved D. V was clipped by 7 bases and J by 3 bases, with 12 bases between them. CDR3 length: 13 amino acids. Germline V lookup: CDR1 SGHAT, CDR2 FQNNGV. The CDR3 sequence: CASTPDRHTEAFF. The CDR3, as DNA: TGTGCCAGCACCCCCGATCGGCACACTGAAGCTTTCTTT.

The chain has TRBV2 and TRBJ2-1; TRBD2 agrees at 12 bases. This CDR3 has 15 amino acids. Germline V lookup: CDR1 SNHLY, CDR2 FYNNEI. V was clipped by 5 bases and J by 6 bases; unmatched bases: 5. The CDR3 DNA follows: TGTGCCAGCAGTCCTAGCGGGGGGGCACCCAATGAGCAGTTCTTC. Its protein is CASSPSGGAPNEQFF.

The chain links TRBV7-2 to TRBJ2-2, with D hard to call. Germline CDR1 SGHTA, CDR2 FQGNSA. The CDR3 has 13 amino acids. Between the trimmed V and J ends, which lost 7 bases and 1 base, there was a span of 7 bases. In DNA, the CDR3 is TGTGCCAGCAAGGCCAGGAACACCGGGGAGCTGTTTTTT. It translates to CASKARNTGELFF. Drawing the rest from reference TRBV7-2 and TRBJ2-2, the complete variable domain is GAGVSQSPSNKVTEKGKDVELRCDPISGHTALYWYRQSLGQGLEFLIYFQGNSAPDKSGLPSDRFSAERTGGSVSTLTIQRTQQEDSAVYLCASKARNTGELFFGEGSRLTVL.

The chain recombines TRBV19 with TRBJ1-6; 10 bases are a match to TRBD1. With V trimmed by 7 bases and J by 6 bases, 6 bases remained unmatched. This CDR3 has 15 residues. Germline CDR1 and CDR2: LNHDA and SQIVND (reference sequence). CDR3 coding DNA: TGTGCCAGTACCGACAGGGGGCGAAGTAATTCACCCCTCCACTTT. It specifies CASTDRGRSNSPLHF.

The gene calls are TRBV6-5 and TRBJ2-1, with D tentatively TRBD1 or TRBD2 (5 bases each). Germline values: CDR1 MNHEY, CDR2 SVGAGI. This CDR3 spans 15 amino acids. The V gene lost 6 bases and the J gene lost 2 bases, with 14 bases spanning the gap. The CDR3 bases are TGTGCCAGCAGCCCCCCGGGACGGACCTACAATGAGCAGTTCTTC. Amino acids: CASSPPGRTYNEQFF.

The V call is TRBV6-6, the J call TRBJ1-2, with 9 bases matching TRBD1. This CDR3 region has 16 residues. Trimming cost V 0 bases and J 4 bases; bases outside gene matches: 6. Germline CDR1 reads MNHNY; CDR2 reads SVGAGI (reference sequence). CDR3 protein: CASSYSSETGGYGYTF. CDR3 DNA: TGTGCCAGCAGTTACTCGAGCGAGACAGGGGGCTATGGCTACACCTTC.

The CDR3 DNA sequence: TGTGCCAGCTCCGCCACTTACAGCGAAAAACTGTTTTTT. Translated, it gives CASSATYSEKLFF. The rearrangement joins TRBV18 to TRBJ1-4, with D uncertain. Germline values: CDR1 KGHSH, CDR2 LQKENI. V lost 6 bases, J lost 8 bases, and 13 bases lay in between. CDR3 length: 13 amino acids.

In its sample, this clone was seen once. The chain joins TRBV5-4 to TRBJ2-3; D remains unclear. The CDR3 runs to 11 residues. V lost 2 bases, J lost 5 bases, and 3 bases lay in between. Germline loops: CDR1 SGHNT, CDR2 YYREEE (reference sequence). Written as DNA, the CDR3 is TGTGCCAGCAGCTTTGAAGATACGCAGTATTTT. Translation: CASSFEDTQYF.

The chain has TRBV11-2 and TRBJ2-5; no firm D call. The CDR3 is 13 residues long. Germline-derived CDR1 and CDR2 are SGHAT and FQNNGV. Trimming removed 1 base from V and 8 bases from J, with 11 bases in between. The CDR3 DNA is TGTGCCAGCAGCTTAGCGGGTGGTGTTACCCAGTACTTC. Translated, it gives CASSLAGGVTQYF.

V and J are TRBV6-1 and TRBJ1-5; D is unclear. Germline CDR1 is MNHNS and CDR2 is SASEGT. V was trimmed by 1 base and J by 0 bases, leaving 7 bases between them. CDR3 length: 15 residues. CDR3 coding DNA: TGTGCCAGCAGTGAAGTGTCAACTAGCAATCAGCCCCAGCATTTT. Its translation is CASSEVSTSNQPQHF.

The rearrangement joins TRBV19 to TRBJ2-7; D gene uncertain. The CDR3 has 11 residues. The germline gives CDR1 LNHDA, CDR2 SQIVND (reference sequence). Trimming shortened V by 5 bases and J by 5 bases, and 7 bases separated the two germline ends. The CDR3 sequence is CASSLGHEQYF. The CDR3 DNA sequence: TGTGCCAGTAGTTTGGGTCACGAGCAGTACTTC.

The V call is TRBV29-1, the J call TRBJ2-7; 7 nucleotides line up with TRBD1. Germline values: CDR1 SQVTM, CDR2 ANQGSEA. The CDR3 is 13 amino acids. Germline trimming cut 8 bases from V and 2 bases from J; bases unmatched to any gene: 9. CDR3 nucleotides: TGCAGCACGCAAGGGGACAGTCCCTACGAGCAGTACTTC. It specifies CSTQGDSPYEQYF.

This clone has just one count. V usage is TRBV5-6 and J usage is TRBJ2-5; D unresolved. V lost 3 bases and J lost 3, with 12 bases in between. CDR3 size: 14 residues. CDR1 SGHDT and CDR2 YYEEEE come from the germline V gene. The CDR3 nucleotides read TGTGCCAGCAGCTACACGGGCCGAAAAGAGACCCAGTACTTC. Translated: CASSYTGRKETQYF.

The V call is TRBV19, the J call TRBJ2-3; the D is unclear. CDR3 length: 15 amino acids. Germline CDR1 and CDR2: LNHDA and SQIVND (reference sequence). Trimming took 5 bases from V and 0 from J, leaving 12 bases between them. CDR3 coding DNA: TGTGCCAGTAGTGCCAGTGCGGTGAGCACAGATACGCAGTATTTT. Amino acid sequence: CASSASAVSTDTQYF.

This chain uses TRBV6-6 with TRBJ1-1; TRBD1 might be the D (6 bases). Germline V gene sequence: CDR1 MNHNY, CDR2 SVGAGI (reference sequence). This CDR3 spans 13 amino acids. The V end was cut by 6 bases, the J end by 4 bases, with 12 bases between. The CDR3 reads CASRGAGLTEAFF. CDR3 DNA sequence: TGTGCCAGCAGGGGGGCAGGGCTCACTGAAGCTTTCTTT.

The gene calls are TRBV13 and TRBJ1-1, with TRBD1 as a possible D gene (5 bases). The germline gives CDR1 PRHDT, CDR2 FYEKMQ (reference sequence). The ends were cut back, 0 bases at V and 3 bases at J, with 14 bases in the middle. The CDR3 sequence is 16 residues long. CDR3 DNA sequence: TGTGCCAGCAGCTTAGGGCCGGGGCTTAAGGACACTGAAGCTTTCTTT. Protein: CASSLGPGLKDTEAFF.

The CDR3 DNA is TGCGCCAGCAGCTTGGAAACAGGGTCAGATACGCAGTATTTT. Amino acid sequence: CASSLETGSDTQYF. The genes are TRBV5-1 and TRBJ2-3, with D maybe TRBD1 (6 bases). The germline V and J ends were trimmed by 0 bases and 4 bases, with 9 bases remaining between them. Germline V gives CDR1 SGHRS, CDR2 YFSETQ. The CDR3 contains 14 residues.

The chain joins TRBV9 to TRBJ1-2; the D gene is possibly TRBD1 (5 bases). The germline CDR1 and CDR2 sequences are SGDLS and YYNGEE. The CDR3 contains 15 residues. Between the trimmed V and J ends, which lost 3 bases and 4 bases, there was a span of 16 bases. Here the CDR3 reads CASSGGRGGIYGYTF. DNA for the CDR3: TGTGCCAGCAGCGGGGGGAGGGGTGGGATCTATGGCTACACCTTC. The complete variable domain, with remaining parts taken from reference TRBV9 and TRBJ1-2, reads DSGVTQTPKHLITATGQRVTLRCSPRSGDLSVYWYQQSLDQGLQFLIQYYNGEERAKGNILERFSAQQFPDLHSELNLSSLELGDSALYFCASSGGRGGIYGYTFGSGTRLTVV.

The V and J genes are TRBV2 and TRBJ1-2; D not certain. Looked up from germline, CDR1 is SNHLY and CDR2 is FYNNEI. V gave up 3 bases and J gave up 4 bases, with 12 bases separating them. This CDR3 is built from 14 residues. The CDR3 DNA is TGTGCCAGCAGTGACGCAGGCGGGGTCTATGGCTACACCTTC. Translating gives CASSDAGGVYGYTF.

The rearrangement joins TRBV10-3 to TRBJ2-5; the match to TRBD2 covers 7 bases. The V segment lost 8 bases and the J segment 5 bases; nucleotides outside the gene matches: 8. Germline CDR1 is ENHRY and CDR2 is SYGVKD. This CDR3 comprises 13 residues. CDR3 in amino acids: CAISWEGWETQYF. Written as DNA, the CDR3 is TGTGCCATCTCCTGGGAGGGGTGGGAGACCCAGTACTTC.

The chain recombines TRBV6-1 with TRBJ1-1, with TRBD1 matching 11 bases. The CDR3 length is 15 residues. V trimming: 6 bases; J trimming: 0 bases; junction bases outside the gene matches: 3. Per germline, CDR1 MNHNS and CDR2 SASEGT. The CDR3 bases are TGTGCCAGCAGACGGGACAGGGGGATGAACACTGAAGCTTTCTTT. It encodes CASRRDRGMNTEAFF.

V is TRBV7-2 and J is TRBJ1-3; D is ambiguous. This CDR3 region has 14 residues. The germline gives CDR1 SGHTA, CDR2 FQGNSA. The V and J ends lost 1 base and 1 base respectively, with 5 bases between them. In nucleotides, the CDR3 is TGTGCCAGCAGCTTAGTAGGATCTGGAAACACCATATATTTT. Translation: CASSLVGSGNTIYF. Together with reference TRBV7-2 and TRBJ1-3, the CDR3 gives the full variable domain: GAGVSQSPSNKVTEKGKDVELRCDPISGHTALYWYRQSLGQGLEFLIYFQGNSAPDKSGLPSDRFSAERTGGSVSTLTIQRTQQEDSAVYLCASSLVGSGNTIYFGEGSWLTVV.